Listed here are 5 T cell receptor beta chains from one sample, sequenced in a study of CD8 T cells in ankylosing spondylitis. Via MiXCR, TCRdb re-called the 5' RACE reads, giving one row per CDR3 protein. The sample shows fewer than 400,000 distinct CDR3 sequences, roughly 14% of them seen only once. The material sequenced was blood, either unsorted or a sorted T cell fraction (not recorded which). These receptors all stem from a male donor with ankylosing spondylitis or in good health (not recorded which).

This clonotype was seen only a few times. V and J are TRBV11-2 and TRBJ1-2; D remains unclear. The CDR3 covers 15 residues. V gave up 0 bases and J gave up 8 bases, with 16 bases separating them. Germline CDR1 is SGHAT and CDR2 is FQNNGV. The CDR3 region is CASSLEGRAAMGYTF. The CDR3 DNA follows: TGTGCCAGCAGCTTAGAAGGACGGGCGGCTATGGGCTACACCTTC.

This clonotype was picked up a small number of times. V gene TRBV20-1 combines with J gene TRBJ2-2; 9 nucleotides match TRBD2. V lost 6 bases to trimming and J lost 0 bases; unmatched junction nucleotides: 11. Germline CDR1 reads DFQATT; CDR2 reads SNEGSKA (reference sequence). The CDR3 length is 17 residues. CDR3 in DNA: TGCAGTGCCCACCACTCACGGACTAGCGCGAACACCGGGGAGCTGTTTTTT. This codes for CSAHHSRTSANTGELFF.

This clonotype was found a few times. The chain has TRBV20-1 and TRBJ1-6; no definite D call. This CDR3 spans 13 amino acids. CDR1 DFQATT and CDR2 SNEGSKA come from the germline V gene (reference sequence). V was trimmed by 6 bases and J by 5 bases, leaving 11 bases between them. The CDR3: CSAQDGHNSPLHF. The CDR3 DNA follows: TGCAGTGCCCAGGACGGCCATAATTCACCCCTCCACTTT.

This chain links TRBV29-1 with TRBJ1-2; TRBD1 might be the D (6 bases). This CDR3 has 12 amino acids. Trimming removed 7 bases from V and 0 bases from J, with 9 bases in between. Germline CDR1 reads SQVTM; CDR2 reads ANQGSEA. In DNA form, the CDR3 reads TGCAGCGCCAGGACAGCTAACTATGGCTACACCTTC. This translates into CSARTANYGYTF.

This clonotype was found a few times. The J gene is TRBJ2-4, the V gene TRBV27; maybe TRBD1 (6 bases). The V end lost 6 bases, the J end lost 7 bases, and 22 bases lay between the germline ends. Germline V gives CDR1 MNHEY, CDR2 SMNVEV (reference sequence). The CDR3 loop spans 16 amino acids. The DNA of the CDR3 is TGTGCCAGCAGCCCCATAAGGGCAGGGGTCGGGAACATTCAGTACTTC. Translation: CASSPIRAGVGNIQYF.